Presented here are 20 T cell receptor beta chains from one specimen sequenced in a study of T cells after yellow fever vaccination. TCRdb analysed the 5' RACE reads with MiXCR anew, one entry per CDR3 protein. In the table there are 110,000 to 150,000 distinct CDR3 sequences, approximately 6.6% of which are singletons. The specimen was CD4+ T cells sorted from PBMCs, collected 10 days after the yellow fever booster vaccination. Receptors originate from a man aged 25-45 years who received the YFV17D yellow fever vaccine.

This clonotype was detected many times. V gene TRBV29-1 combines with J gene TRBJ1-1; no clear D. Germline lookup yields CDR1 SQVTM and CDR2 ANQGSEA. Trimming shortened V by 6 bases and J by 5 bases, and 16 bases separated the two germline ends. The CDR3 is made up of 13 amino acids. Written as DNA, the CDR3 is TGCAGCGTCATAACCCCCAGGAAAACTGAAGCTTTCTTT. It specifies CSVITPRKTEAFF.

The chain links TRBV20-1 to TRBJ1-1, with 8 bases lining up with TRBD1. The CDR3 has 14 amino acids. Germline values: CDR1 DFQATT, CDR2 SNEGSKA (reference sequence). Unmatched junction bases numbered 10, after V lost 6 bases and J lost 4 bases. This CDR3 reads CSASPGQGGTEAFF. The CDR3 DNA sequence: TGCAGTGCAAGCCCAGGACAGGGAGGCACTGAAGCTTTCTTT.

At least ten counts were recorded for this clonotype. V usage is TRBV7-9 and J usage is TRBJ1-1; no clear D gene. CDR1 and CDR2 (germline): SEHNR, FQNEAQ (reference sequence). This CDR3 is built from 13 residues. The ends were cut back, 5 bases at V and 2 bases at J, with 9 bases in the middle. The DNA of the CDR3 is TGTGCCAGCAGCCCCCCAAGCAACACTGAAGCTTTCTTT. It yields the protein CASSPPSNTEAFF. Based on the CDR3 plus reference TRBV7-9 and TRBJ1-1, the full variable domain is DTGVSQNPRHKITKRGQNVTFRCDPISEHNRLYWYRQTLGQGPEFLTYFQNEAQLEKSRLLSDRFSAERPKGSFSTLEIQRTEQGDSAMYLCASSPPSNTEAFFGQGTRLTVV.

This clonotype was recorded at least ten times. The genes are TRBV10-2 and TRBJ2-7; D is perhaps TRBD2 (5 bases). Between the trimmed V and J ends, which lost 3 bases and 7 bases, there was a span of 13 bases. CDR1 WSHSY and CDR2 SAAADI come from the germline V gene. This CDR3 region has 13 residues. The CDR3: CASSEMTSGEQYF. The CDR3 DNA is TGCGCCAGCAGTGAAATGACCTCGGGGGAGCAGTACTTC.

This rearrangement joins TRBV5-6 to TRBJ2-2; no firm D call. The germline V gene has CDR1 SGHDT and CDR2 YYEEEE. CDR3 length: 19 amino acids. The ends were cut back, 8 bases at V and 5 bases at J, with 31 bases in the middle. The DNA for the CDR3 is TGTGCCAGGAGCCCCGGGCCAGGCGGCGCAGTTTTTCGTACCGGGGAGCTGTTTTTT. Protein product: CARSPGPGGAVFRTGELFF. Supplemented by reference TRBV5-6 and TRBJ2-2, the full variable domain reads DAGVTQSPTHLIKTRGQQVTLRCSPKSGHDTVSWYQQALGQGPQFIFQYYEEEERQRGNFPDRFSGHQFPNYSSELNVNALLLGDSALYLCARSPGPGGAVFRTGELFFGEGSRLTVL.

This clonotype appeared a few times. V is TRBV7-9 and J is TRBJ2-7, with TRBD2 as a possible D gene (6 bases). This CDR3 has 13 residues. Between the trimmed V and J ends, which lost 2 bases and 5 bases, there was a span of 10 bases. Germline assignment: CDR1 SEHNR and CDR2 FQNEAQ (reference sequence). CDR3 in DNA: TGTGCCAGCAGCTTAAGAGCGGGCGACGAGCAGTACTTC. Its protein is CASSLRAGDEQYF.

This clonotype has a count of ten or more. The CDR3 here is CASSLMGGANEQFF. The CDR3 DNA reads as TGCGCCAGCAGCTTAATGGGGGGAGCCAATGAGCAGTTCTTC. The genes are TRBV5-1 and TRBJ2-1; TRBD2 is a possible D gene (6 bases). With 2 bases removed from V and 6 bases from J, the gap between germline ends came to 12 bases. Germline lookup yields CDR1 SGHRS and CDR2 YFSETQ. This CDR3 is built from 14 residues. The variable domain in full, with the rest retrieved from reference TRBV5-1 and TRBJ2-1, is KAGVTQTPRYLIKTRGQQVTLSCSPISGHRSVSWYQQTPGQGLQFLFEYFSETQRNKGNFPGRFSGRQFSNSRSEMNVSTLELGDSALYLCASSLMGGANEQFFGPGTRLTVL.

This clonotype appeared many times. This rearrangement joins TRBV6-6 to TRBJ2-2, with D hard to call. Trimming shortened V by 7 bases and J by 6 bases, and 9 bases separated the two germline ends. The V gene's germline CDR1 is MNHNY and CDR2 SVGAGI (reference sequence). The CDR3 spans 12 residues. CDR3 loop: CASIAHPGELFF. The CDR3 DNA reads TGTGCCAGCATCGCACACCCCGGGGAGCTGTTTTTT.

Ten or more counts support this clonotype. V gene TRBV10-3 combines with J gene TRBJ2-1, with 10 bases matching TRBD2. CDR1 is ENHRY and CDR2 is SYGVKD in the germline V gene. The CDR3 is 14 amino acids. V shed 4 bases and J 8 bases; nucleotides not matched to a gene: 5. The CDR3 nucleotides are TGTGCCATCAGTGCGGCTAGCGGGAGCCATGAGCAGTTCTTC. This codes for CAISAASGSHEQFF.

The sample holds many counts of this clonotype. The CDR3 DNA reads TGTGCCAGCAGCTTGGGACAGACGAACACTGAAGCTTTCTTT. Encoded protein: CASSLGQTNTEAFF. This chain joins TRBV7-9 and TRBJ1-1; 7 nucleotides line up with TRBD1. V dropped 3 bases and J dropped 1; count of bases not matched to a gene: 2. Germline CDR1 reads SEHNR; CDR2 reads FQNEAQ (reference sequence). CDR3 size: 14 residues.

This clonotype was seen ten or more times. The V call is TRBV12-3 or TRBV12-4, the J call TRBJ2-1; D possibly corresponds to TRBD1 (6 bases). Deletions cut 6 bases from V and 9 bases from J, with 9 bases between. The CDR3 length is 11 residues. The CDR3 DNA reads TGTGCCAGCAGAAAGGGGGTTGAGCAGTTCTTC. Its protein product is CASRKGVEQFF.

Regarding this clonotype: This may arise from a read error, as a much more abundant clone is one base away. V is TRBV20-1 and J is TRBJ1-1, with no clear D. Germline-derived CDR1 and CDR2 are DFQATT and SNEGSKA (reference sequence). Between the trimmed V and J ends, which lost 5 bases and 5 bases, there was a span of 12 bases. This CDR3 is built from 12 residues. In nucleotides, the CDR3 is TGCAGTGCTTTCCAGAGGAAGACTGAAGCTTTCTTT. Translated: CSAFQRKTEAFF.

This clonotype was found many times. The chain has TRBV11-2 and TRBJ1-1, with a weak D call TRBD1 (5 bases). The CDR3 has 16 residues. Between the trimmed V and J ends, which lost 5 bases and 0 bases, there was a span of 16 bases. Germline V CDR1 and CDR2: SGHAT, FQNNGV. The CDR3: CASSIRGVGVNTEAFF. The CDR3 region has the DNA TGTGCCAGCAGCATACGAGGGGTTGGGGTGAACACTGAAGCTTTCTTT.

This clonotype was recorded a few times. The J gene is TRBJ2-5, the V gene TRBV10-3; 9 bases map to TRBD1. Germline CDR1 and CDR2: ENHRY and SYGVKD. V was pared by 4 bases and J by 5 bases, with 11 bases of the junction left unmatched. This CDR3 has 16 amino acids. The CDR3 DNA is TGTGCCATCAGTGGCCCCCCGGACAGGGGATTTGAGACCCAGTACTTC. It encodes CAISGPPDRGFETQYF.

This clonotype was detected ten times or more. The rearrangement joins TRBV20-1 to TRBJ2-1, with 8 bases fitting TRBD2. Germline loops: CDR1 DFQATT, CDR2 SNEGSKA (reference sequence). V dropped 4 bases and J dropped 0; count of bases not matched to a gene: 17. This CDR3 region has 19 residues. Written as DNA, the CDR3 is TGCAGTGCTATTTCCAAACCGATAGCGGGAAAGAGCTCCTACAATGAGCAGTTCTTC. It translates to CSAISKPIAGKSSYNEQFF.

This clonotype was counted between two and nine times. The chain combines TRBV5-1 with TRBJ1-1, with a possible D match to TRBD1 (6 bases). This CDR3 comprises 16 residues. V shed 0 bases and J shed 0 bases, with 12 bases lying between them. In germline, CDR1 is SGHRS, CDR2 YFSETQ. CDR3 coding DNA: TGCGCCAGCAGCTTGGGTAACAGGGTGTTGAACACTGAAGCTTTCTTT. Translation: CASSLGNRVLNTEAFF.

This clonotype appeared a few times. The genes are TRBV6-5 and TRBJ2-7, with TRBD1 matching over 11 bases. CDR3 length: 14 amino acids. The ends lost 0 bases at V and 6 bases at J; junction bases unmatched: 1. Germline-derived CDR1 and CDR2 are MNHEY and SVGAGI. CDR3 bases: TGTGCCAGCAGTTACTCGGGACAGGGGGGCGAGCAGTACTTC. Its translation: CASSYSGQGGEQYF.

This clonotype has ten or more counts. The chain is built from TRBV6-5 and TRBJ2-1; 12 nucleotides align to TRBD2. Losses at the gene ends were 0 bases for V and 4 bases for J; bases not matched to a gene: 4. The CDR3 is made up of 17 amino acids. The germline CDR1 and CDR2 sequences are MNHEY and SVGAGI. This chain's CDR3 is CASSYSGLAGQYNEQFF. CDR3 DNA sequence: TGTGCCAGCAGTTACTCGGGACTAGCGGGCCAATACAATGAGCAGTTCTTC.

As regards this clonotype: A clone one base away is much larger, so this may be a read error. The chain links TRBV5-1 to TRBJ2-1, with D unresolved. The length of the CDR3 is 15 residues. CDR1 is SGHRS and CDR2 is YFSETQ in the germline V gene. The CDR3 loop reads CASSLILATNNEHFF. The CDR3 nucleotides are TGCGCCAGCAGCTTGATCTTAGCCACCAACAATGAGCATTTCTTC.

This clonotype was found many times. This chain uses TRBV20-1 with TRBJ2-1; 8 positions agree with TRBD2. CDR1 DFQATT and CDR2 SNEGSKA come from the germline V gene (reference sequence). CDR3 length: 14 amino acids. Unmatched junction bases numbered 9, after V lost 3 bases and J lost 8 bases. CDR3: CSASGGTSLDEQFF. The CDR3 DNA is TGCAGTGCTAGCGGGGGGACTAGTCTCGATGAGCAGTTCTTC.